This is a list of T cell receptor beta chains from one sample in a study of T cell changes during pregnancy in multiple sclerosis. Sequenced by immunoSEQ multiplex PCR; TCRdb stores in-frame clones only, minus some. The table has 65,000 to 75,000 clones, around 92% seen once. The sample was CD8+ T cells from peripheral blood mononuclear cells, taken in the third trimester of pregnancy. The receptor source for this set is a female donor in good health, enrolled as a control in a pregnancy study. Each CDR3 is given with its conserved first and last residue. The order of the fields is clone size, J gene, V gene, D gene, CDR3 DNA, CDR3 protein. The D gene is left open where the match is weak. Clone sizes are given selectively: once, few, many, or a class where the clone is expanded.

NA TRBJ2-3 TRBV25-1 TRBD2 TGTGCCAGCAGTCGGGGACTAGCAGATACGCAGTATTTT CASSRGLADTQYF
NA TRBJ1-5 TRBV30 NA TGTGCCTGGAGTGTGAGAGGCGCGGAGCCCCAGCATTTT CAWSVRGAEPQHF
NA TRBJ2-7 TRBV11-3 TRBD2 TGTGCCAGCAGCCATAGCGGGGGGGCCTACGAGCAGTACTTC CASSHSGGAYEQYF
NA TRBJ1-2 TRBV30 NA TGTGCCTGGAGTGTACTAGGAGAAAGTAGCTACACCTTC CAWSVLGESSYTF
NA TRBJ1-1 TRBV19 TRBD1 TGTGCCAGTAGTATAGCAGGGACAGTCACTGAAGCTTTCTTT CASSIAGTVTEAFF
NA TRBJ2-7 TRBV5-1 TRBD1 TGCGCCAGCGGACAGGCAAACGAGCAGTACTTC CASGQANEQYF
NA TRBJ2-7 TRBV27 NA TGTGCCAGCAGTTCCGGAGCCTACGAGCAGTACTTC CASSSGAYEQYF
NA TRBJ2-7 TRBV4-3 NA TGCGCCAGCAGCCCCGGGGTTACGGTCTCCTACGAGCAGTACTTC CASSPGVTVSYEQYF
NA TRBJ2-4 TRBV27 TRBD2 TGTGCCAGCAGTTTAAGCGGGGGGCAAAACATTCAGTACTTC CASSLSGGQNIQYF
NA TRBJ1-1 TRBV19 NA TGTGCCAGTAGTATTTGGGGCAGGGACACTGAAGCTTTCTTT CASSIWGRDTEAFF
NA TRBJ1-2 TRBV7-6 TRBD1 TGTGCCAGCAGCTTAGAGGTCGGACAGGGGTTCGACGGCTACACCTTC CASSLEVGQGFDGYTF
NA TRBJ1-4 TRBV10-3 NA TGTGCCATCAGTGAGAACTTCCTCGGGTTTAATGAAAAACTGTTTTTT CAISENFLGFNEKLFF
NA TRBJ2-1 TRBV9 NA TGTGCCAGCAGCGTGACAGGTCCAGGGCAGTTCTTC CASSVTGPGQFF
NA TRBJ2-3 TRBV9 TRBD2 TGTGCCAGCAGCCCCGAACCGGGACTAGCGGGGGGGTCGGTAGATACGCAGTATTTT CASSPEPGLAGGSVDTQYF
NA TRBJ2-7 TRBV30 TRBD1 TGTGCCTGCCGACCTCGGACAGGGGGCGCCGGGAGCTCCTACGAGCAGTACTTC CACRPRTGGAGSSYEQYF
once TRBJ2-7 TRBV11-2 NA TGTGCCAGCAGCGTGGGGGGTATAACGTGGGAGCAGTACTTC CASSVGGITWEQYF
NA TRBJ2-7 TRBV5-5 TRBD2 TGTGCCAGCAGCCCCGGACTAGCTTACGAGCAGTACTTC CASSPGLAYEQYF
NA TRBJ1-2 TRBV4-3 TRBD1 TGCGCCAGCAGCCAGACAGGGGACGTACTTTATGGCTACACCTTC CASSQTGDVLYGYTF
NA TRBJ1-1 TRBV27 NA TGTGCCAGCAGTCTCCGGGGAAGCACTGAAGCTTTCTTT CASSLRGSTEAFF
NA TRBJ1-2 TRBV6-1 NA TGTGCCGATCGACAGTTTAACTATGGCTACACCTTC CADRQFNYGYTF
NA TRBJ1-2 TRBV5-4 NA TGTGCCAGCAGCTTGGTGTGGGAGGGGAAAGGGTATGGCTACACCTTC CASSLVWEGKGYGYTF
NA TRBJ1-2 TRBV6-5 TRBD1 TGTGCCAGCAGTTTTGGGACAGGGGAGGATGGCTACACCTTC CASSFGTGEDGYTF
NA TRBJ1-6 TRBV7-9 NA TGTGCCAGCAGCTTCGACAGCCTCAATTCACCCCTCCACTTT CASSFDSLNSPLHF
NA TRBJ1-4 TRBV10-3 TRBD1 TGTGCCATCAGTGAGGGGTCAGGGGGCTTCAATGAAAAACTGTTTTTT CAISEGSGGFNEKLFF
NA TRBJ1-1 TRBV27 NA TGTGCCAGCAGTTTATCGGGCTCGAGGGTTGAAGCTTTCTTT CASSLSGSRVEAFF
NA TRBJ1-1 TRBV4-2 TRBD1 TGTGCCAGCAGCCAAGAGGGGACAGGGAGGGTGTCTAATGAAGCTTTCTTT CASSQEGTGRVSNEAFF
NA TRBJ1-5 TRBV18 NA TGTGCCAGCTCACTCGACAGGTACAATAGCAATCAGCCCCAGCATTTT CASSLDRYNSNQPQHF
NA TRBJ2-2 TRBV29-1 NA TGCAGCGTTGAAAAGGGGCCGTCCACCGGGGAGCTGTTTTTT CSVEKGPSTGELFF
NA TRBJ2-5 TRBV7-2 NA TGTGCCAGCACCGCCCTGGGGGGCCAAGAGACCCAGTACTTC CASTALGGQETQYF
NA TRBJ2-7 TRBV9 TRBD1 TGTGCCAGCAGCGCCCAGGGGGTCGAGCAGTACTTC CASSAQGVEQYF
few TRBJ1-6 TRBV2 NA TGTGCCAGCATGTCAGGGTTGGATTCACCCCTCCACTTT CASMSGLDSPLHF
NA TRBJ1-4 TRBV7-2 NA TGTGCCAGCAGCCTAACCGGGGGGACTGTCGAAAAACTGTTTTTT CASSLTGGTVEKLFF
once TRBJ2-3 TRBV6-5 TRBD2 TGTGCCAGCAGAGCGGGGGGCTACACAGATACGCAGTATTTT CASRAGGYTDTQYF
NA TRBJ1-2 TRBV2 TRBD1 TGTGCCAGCAGTGAAAATGGACAGGGAAACTATGGCTACACCTTC CASSENGQGNYGYTF
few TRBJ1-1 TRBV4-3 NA TGCGCCAGCAGCCAAGCGCAGTACACTGAAGCTTTCTTT CASSQAQYTEAFF
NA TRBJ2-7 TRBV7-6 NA TGTGCCAGCAGCGTGTACAGGGAAGACGAGCAGTACTTC CASSVYREDEQYF
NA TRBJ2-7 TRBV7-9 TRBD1 TGTGCCAGCAGCTGGGACAGGGGGCTTCCCTACGAGCAGTACTTC CASSWDRGLPYEQYF
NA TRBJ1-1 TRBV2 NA TGTGCCAGCAGGGAAAGTGGGGCAAGCCAAGCTTTCTTT CASRESGASQAFF
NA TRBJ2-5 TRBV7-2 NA TGTGCCAGCAGCTTAGCCCTTCTAGCTGACGAGACCCAGTACTTC CASSLALLADETQYF
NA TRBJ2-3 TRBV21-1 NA TGTGCCAGCAGCAAAGGGAGGGGCACCCCATCAGATACGCAGTATTTT CASSKGRGTPSDTQYF
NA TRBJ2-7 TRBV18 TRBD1 TGTGCCAGCTCACCGGACAGGGGGCAGGTCTACGAGCAGTACTTC CASSPDRGQVYEQYF
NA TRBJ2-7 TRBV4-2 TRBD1 TGTGCCAGCAGCCAAGGGGTGGGGACAGGGTGGTCGACGGACTACGAGCAGTACTTC CASSQGVGTGWSTDYEQYF